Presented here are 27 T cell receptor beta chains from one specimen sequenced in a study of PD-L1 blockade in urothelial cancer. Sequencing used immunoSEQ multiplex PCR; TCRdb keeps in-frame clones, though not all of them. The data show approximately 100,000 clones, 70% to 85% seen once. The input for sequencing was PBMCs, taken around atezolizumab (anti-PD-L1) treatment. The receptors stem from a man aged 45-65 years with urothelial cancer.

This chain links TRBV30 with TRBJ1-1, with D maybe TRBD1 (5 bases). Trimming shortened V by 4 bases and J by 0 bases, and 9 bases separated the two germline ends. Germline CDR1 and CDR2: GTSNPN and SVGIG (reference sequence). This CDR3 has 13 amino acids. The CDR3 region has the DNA TGTGCCTGGAATCGACAGATGAACACTGAAGCTTTCTTT. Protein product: CAWNRQMNTEAFF.

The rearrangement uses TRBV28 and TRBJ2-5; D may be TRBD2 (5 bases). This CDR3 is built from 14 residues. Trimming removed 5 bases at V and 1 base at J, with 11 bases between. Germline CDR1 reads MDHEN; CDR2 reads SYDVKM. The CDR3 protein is CASSGSHRQETQYF. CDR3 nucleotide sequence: TGTGCCAGCAGTGGGAGCCATCGCCAAGAGACCCAGTACTTC.

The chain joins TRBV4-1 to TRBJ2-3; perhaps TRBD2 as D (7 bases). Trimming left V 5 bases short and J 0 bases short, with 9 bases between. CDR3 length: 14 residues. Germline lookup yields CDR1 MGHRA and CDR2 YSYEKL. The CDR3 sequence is CASSAGASTDTQYF. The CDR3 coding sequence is TGCGCCAGCAGCGCGGGGGCGAGCACAGATACGCAGTATTTT.

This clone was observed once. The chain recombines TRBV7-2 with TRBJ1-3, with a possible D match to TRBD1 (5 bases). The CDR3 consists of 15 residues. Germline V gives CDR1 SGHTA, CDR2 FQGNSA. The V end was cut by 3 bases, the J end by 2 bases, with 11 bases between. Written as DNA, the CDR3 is TGTGCCAGCAGCTTGATGATGGGGCCTGGAAACACCATATATTTT. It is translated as CASSLMMGPGNTIYF.

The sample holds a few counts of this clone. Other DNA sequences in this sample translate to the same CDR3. This CDR3 is CASSPQSSLQETQYF. CDR3 nucleotides: TGTGCCAGCAGCCCGCAGTCTAGCTTACAAGAGACCCAGTACTTC. The chain combines TRBV7-2 with TRBJ2-5; D is possibly TRBD2 (5 bases). Germline V gene data show CDR1 as SGHTA and CDR2 as FQGNSA. This CDR3 contains 15 residues. V was pared by 5 bases and J by 2 bases, with 15 bases between.

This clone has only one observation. The CDR3 is CASTPGLAGGWHEQYF. DNA of the CDR3: TGTGCCAGTACTCCGGGACTAGCGGGAGGATGGCACGAGCAGTACTTC. The chain joins TRBV19 to TRBJ2-7, with 15 bases aligning to TRBD2. Germline-derived CDR1 and CDR2 are LNHDA and SQIVND (reference sequence). V shed 7 bases, J shed 5 bases, and the junction held 9 bases outside the gene matches. The CDR3 contains 16 residues.

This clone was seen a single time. The CDR3 DNA reads as TGCAGTGCTGGGGACAGGGCGGTCGCTTTCTTT. Its protein product is CSAGDRAVAFF. This chain joins TRBV20-1 and TRBJ1-1; 9 bases are a match to TRBD1. The CDR3 has 11 amino acids. Unmatched junction bases numbered 6, after V lost 5 bases and J lost 11 bases. CDR1 DFQATT and CDR2 SNEGSKA come from the germline V gene (reference sequence).

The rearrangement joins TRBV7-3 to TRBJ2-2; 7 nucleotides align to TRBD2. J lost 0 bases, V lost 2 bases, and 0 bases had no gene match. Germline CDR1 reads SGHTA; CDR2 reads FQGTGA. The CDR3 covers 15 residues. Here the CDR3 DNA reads TGTGCCAGCAGCTTAGCGGGAGCGAACACCGGGGAGCTGTTTTTT. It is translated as CASSLAGANTGELFF.

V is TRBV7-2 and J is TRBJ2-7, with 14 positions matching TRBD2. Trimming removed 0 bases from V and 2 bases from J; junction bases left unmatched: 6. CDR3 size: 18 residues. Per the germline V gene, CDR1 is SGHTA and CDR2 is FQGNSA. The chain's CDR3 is CASSLAGTSGSPPYEQYF. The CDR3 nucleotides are TGTGCCAGCAGCTTAGCCGGGACTAGCGGGAGCCCCCCCTACGAGCAGTACTTC. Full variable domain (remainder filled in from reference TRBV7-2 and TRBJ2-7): GAGVSQSPSNKVTEKGKDVELRCDPISGHTALYWYRQSLGQGLEFLIYFQGNSAPDKSGLPSDRFSAERTGGSVSTLTIQRTQQEDSAVYLCASSLAGTSGSPPYEQYFGPGTRLTVT.

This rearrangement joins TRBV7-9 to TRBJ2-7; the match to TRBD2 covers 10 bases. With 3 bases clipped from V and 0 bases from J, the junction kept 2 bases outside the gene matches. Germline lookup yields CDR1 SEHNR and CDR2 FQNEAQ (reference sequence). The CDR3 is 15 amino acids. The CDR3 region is CASSFRTSGSYEQYF. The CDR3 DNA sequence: TGTGCCAGCAGCTTCAGGACTAGCGGCTCCTACGAGCAGTACTTC.

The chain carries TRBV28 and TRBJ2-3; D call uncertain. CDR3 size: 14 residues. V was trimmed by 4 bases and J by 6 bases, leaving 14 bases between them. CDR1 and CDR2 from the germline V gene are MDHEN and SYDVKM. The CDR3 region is CASSYHRPEDTQYF. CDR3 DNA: TGTGCCAGCAGTTACCACCGGCCGGAGGATACGCAGTATTTT.

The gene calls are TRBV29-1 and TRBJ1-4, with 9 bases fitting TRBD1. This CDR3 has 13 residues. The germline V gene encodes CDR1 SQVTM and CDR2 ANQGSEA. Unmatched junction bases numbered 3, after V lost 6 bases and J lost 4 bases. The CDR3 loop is CSVGGQGNEKLFF. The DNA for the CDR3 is TGCAGCGTCGGGGGACAGGGTAATGAAAAACTGTTTTTT.

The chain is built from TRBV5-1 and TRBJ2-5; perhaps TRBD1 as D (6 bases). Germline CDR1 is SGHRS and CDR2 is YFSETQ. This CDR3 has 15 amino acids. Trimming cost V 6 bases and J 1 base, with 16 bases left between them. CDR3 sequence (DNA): TGCGCCAGCACCCCTCTCACAGGGACCCAAGAGACCCAGTACTTC. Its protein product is CASTPLTGTQETQYF.

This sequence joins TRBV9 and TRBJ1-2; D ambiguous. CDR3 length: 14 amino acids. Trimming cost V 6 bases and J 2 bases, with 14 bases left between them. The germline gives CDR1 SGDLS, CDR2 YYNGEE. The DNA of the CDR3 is TGTGCCAGCACGGGGTCTCCTCTGAACTATGGCTACACCTTC. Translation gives CASTGSPLNYGYTF.

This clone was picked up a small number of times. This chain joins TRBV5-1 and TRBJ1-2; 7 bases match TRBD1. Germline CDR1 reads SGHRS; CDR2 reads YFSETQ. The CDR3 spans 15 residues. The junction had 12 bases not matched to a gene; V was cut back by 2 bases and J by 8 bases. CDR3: CASSLGTANLGGYTF. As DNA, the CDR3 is TGCGCCAGCAGCTTAGGGACAGCCAACCTGGGAGGCTACACCTTC. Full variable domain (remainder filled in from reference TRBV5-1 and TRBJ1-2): KAGVTQTPRYLIKTRGQQVTLSCSPISGHRSVSWYQQTPGQGLQFLFEYFSETQRNKGNFPGRFSGRQFSNSRSEMNVSTLELGDSALYLCASSLGTANLGGYTFGSGTRLTVV.

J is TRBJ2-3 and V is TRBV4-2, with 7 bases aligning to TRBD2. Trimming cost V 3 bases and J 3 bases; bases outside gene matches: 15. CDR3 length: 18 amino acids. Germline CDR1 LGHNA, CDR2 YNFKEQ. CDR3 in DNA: TGTGCCAGCAGCCACGGGCATGTCGGGGGAGGGCCAACAGATACGCAGTATTTT. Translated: CASSHGHVGGGPTDTQYF.

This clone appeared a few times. CDR3 in DNA: TGTGCCAGCTCTCTGTCGTTGGAAGCTTTCTTT. Translation: CASSLSLEAFF. This sequence joins TRBV18 and TRBJ1-1; D gene uncertain. This CDR3 comprises 11 residues. Between the trimmed V and J ends, which lost 6 bases and 8 bases, there was a span of 10 bases. Germline V gives CDR1 KGHSH, CDR2 LQKENI. Filled out from reference TRBV18 and TRBJ1-1, the complete variable domain reads NAGVMQNPRHLVRRRGQEARLRCSPMKGHSHVYWYRQLPEEGLKFMVYLQKENIIDESGMPKERFSAEFPKEGPSILRIQQVVRGDSAAYFCASSLSLEAFFGQGTRLTVV.

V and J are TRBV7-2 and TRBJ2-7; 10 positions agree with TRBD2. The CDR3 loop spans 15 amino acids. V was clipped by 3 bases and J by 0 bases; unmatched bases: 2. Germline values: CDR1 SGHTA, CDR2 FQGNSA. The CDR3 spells CASSFSGGSSYEQYF. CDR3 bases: TGTGCCAGCAGCTTTAGCGGGGGGAGCTCCTACGAGCAGTACTTC. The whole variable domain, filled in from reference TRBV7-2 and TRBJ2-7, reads GAGVSQSPSNKVTEKGKDVELRCDPISGHTALYWYRQSLGQGLEFLIYFQGNSAPDKSGLPSDRFSAERTGGSVSTLTIQRTQQEDSAVYLCASSFSGGSSYEQYFGPGTRLTVT.

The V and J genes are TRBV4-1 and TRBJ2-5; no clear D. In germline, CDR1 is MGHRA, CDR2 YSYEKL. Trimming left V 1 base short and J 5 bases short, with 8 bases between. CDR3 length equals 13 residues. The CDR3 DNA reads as TGCGCCAGCAGCCAAGGTCCCCAGGAGACCCAGTACTTC. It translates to CASSQGPQETQYF.

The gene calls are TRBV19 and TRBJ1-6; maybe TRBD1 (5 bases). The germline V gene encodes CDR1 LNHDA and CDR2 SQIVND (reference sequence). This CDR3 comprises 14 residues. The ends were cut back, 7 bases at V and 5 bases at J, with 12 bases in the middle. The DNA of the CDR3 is TGTGCCAGTAAAGGGGTGATTGATAATTCACCCCTCCACTTT. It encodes CASKGVIDNSPLHF.

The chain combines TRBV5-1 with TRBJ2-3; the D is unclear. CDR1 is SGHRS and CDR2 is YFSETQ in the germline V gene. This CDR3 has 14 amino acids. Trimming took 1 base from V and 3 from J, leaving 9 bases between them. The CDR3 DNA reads TGCGCCAGCAGCTTGAGTGAACTTACAGATACGCAGTATTTT. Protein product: CASSLSELTDTQYF. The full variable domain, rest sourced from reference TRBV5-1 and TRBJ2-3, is KAGVTQTPRYLIKTRGQQVTLSCSPISGHRSVSWYQQTPGQGLQFLFEYFSETQRNKGNFPGRFSGRQFSNSRSEMNVSTLELGDSALYLCASSLSELTDTQYFGPGTRLTVL.

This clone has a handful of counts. DNA for the CDR3: TGCGCCAGCAGCCAAGATAGGCGGTACAATCAGCCCCAGCATTTT. Its translation is CASSQDRRYNQPQHF. The chain uses TRBV4-1 and TRBJ1-5; D ambiguous. Germline V CDR1 and CDR2: MGHRA, YSYEKL. Trimming left V 0 bases short and J 3 bases short, with 9 bases between. This CDR3 is 15 amino acids long.

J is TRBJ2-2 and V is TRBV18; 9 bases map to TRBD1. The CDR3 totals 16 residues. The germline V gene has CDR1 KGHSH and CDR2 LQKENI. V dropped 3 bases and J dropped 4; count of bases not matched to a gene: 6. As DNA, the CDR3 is TGTGCCAGCTCACCGTCGGGACAGGGTTTCACCGGGGAGCTGTTTTTT. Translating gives CASSPSGQGFTGELFF.

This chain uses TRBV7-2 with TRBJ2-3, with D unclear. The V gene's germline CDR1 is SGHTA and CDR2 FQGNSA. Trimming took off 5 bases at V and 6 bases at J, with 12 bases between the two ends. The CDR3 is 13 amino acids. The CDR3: CASSPHTRDTQYF. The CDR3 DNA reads TGTGCCAGCAGCCCGCATACCAGGGATACGCAGTATTTT.

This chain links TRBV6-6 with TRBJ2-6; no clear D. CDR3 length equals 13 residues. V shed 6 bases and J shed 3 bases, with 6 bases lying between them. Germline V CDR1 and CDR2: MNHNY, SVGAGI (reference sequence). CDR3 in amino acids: CASSRYGANVLTF. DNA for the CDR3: TGTGCCAGCAGCAGATATGGGGCCAACGTCCTGACTTTC.

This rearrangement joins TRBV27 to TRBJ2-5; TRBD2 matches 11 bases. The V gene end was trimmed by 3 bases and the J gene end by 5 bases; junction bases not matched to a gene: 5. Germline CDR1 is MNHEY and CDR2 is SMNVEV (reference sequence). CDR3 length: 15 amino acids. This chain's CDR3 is CASSFRLAGKETQYF. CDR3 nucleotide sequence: TGTGCCAGCAGTTTCCGACTAGCGGGAAAGGAGACCCAGTACTTC.

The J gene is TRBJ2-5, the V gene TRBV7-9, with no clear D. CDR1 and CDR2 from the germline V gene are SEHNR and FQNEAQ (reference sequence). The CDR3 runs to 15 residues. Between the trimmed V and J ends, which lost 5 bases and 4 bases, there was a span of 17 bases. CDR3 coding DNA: TGTGCCAGCAGCGGTATGAGAGGCTTGGGAGAGACCCAGTACTTC. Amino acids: CASSGMRGLGETQYF.